This T cell receptor beta chain appears in the sequencing data of a study of T-cell memory formation after mild COVID-19. CDR3 length: 14 amino acids. The V end lost 2 bases, the J end lost 8 bases, and 13 bases lay between the germline ends. Constant-segment primers served in 5'RACE that generated TCR alpha and TCR beta cDNA libraries bearing sample barcodes and UMIs. TCRdb used MiXCR to reprocess the 5' RACE reads, holding one entry per CDR3 protein. Of roughly 610,000 distinct CDR3 sequences detected, around 16% appear once; the ten largest clones hold about 7.5%. The rearrangement joins TRBV12-3 or TRBV12-4 to TRBJ2-1; the D gene is possibly TRBD1 (6 bases). The specimen was PBMCs or a T cell subset sorted from them (not recorded which). The clonotype originates from an adult woman who had mild COVID-19 (a few samples of this study predate the infection). Cell type and time point are not known. CDR3 sequence: CASSLPTGLDEQFF. CDR3 DNA sequence: TGTGCCAGCAGTTTACCAACAGGGCTTGATGAGCAGTTCTTC.